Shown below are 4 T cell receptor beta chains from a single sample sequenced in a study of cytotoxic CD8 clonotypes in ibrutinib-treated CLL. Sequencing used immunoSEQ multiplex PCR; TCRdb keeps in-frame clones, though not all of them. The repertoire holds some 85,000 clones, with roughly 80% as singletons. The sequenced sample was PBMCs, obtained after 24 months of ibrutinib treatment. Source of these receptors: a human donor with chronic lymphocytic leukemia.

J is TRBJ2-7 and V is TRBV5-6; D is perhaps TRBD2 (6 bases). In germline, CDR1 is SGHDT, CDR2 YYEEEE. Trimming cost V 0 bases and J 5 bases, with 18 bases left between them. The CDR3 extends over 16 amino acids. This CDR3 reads CASSLVGGPPGDEQYF. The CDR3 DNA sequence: TGTGCCAGCAGCTTGGTTGGGGGACCGCCGGGGGACGAGCAGTACTTC.

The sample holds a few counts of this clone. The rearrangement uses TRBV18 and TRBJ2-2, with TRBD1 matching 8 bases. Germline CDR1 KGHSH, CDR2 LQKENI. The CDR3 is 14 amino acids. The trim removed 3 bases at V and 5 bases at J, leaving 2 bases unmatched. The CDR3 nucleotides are TGTGCCAGCTCACCGGACAGGGCAACCGGGGAGCTGTTTTTT. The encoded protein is CASSPDRATGELFF.

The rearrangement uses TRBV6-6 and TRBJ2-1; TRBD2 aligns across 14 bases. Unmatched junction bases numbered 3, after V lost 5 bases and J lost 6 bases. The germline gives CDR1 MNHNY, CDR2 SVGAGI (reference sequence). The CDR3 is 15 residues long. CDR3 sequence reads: CASSATSGRANEQFF. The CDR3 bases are TGTGCCAGCAGTGCGACTAGCGGGAGGGCCAATGAGCAGTTCTTC.

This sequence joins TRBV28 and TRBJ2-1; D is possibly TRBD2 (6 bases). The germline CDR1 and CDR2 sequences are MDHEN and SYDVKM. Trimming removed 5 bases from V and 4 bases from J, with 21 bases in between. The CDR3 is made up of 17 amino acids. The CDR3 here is CASSRLGPATSYNEQFF. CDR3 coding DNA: TGTGCCAGCAGTCGACTAGGACCAGCCACGTCGTACAATGAGCAGTTCTTC.